This TCR beta chain emerged from a study of preoperative IRX-2 immunotherapy in early breast cancer. TCRdb keeps only in-frame clones here, not all; method: immunoSEQ multiplex PCR. The table lists 39,000 or so clones, roughly 77% of them singletons. The treatment was: preoperative locoregional IRX-2 cytokine immunotherapy. Patients received preoperative, locoregional IRX-2 cytokine immunotherapy in a phase Ib study. Material: tumor tissue, obtained after IRX-2 immunotherapy. The TCR sequence derives from a human donor with breast cancer.

The CDR3 DNA reads as TGTGCCAGCTCACAGGGAGTCGAGACTGAAGCTTTCTTT. Translated: CASSQGVETEAFF. J is TRBJ1-1 and V is TRBV18; no clear D. Trimming removed 4 bases from V and 5 bases from J, with 11 bases in between. CDR1 and CDR2 from the germline V gene are KGHSH and LQKENI. The CDR3 is 13 residues long.